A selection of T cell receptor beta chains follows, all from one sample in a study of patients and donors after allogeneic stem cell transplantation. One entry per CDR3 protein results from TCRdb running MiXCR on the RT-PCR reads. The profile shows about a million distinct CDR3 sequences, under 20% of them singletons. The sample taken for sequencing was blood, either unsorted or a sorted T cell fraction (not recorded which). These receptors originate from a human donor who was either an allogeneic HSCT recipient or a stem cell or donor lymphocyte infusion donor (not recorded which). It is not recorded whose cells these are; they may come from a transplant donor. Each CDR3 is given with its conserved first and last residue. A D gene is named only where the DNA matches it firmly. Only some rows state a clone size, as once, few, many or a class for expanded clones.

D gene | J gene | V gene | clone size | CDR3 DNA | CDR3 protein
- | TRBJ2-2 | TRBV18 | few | TGTGCCAGCTCACCAAGAGGCGCGTACACCGGGGAGCTGTTTTTT | CASSPRGAYTGELFF
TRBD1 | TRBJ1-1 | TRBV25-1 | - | TGTGCCAGCAGTGATACCGGGACAGGGGGGACTGAAGCTTTCTTT | CASSDTGTGGTEAFF
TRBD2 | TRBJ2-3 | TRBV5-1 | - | TGCGCCAGCAGCTTGGACGGGAGGGACACAGATACGCAGTATTTT | CASSLDGRDTDTQYF
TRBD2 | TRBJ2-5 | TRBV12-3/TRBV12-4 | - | TGTGCCAGCAGTTTTACTAGCGGGAGTTTCGAGACCCAGTACTTC | CASSFTSGSFETQYF
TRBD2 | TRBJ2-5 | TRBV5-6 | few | TGTGCCAGCAGCTTCACTAGCGGGGGTATCCAAGAGACCCAGTACTTC | CASSFTSGGIQETQYF
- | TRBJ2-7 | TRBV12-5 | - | TGTGCTAGTGGTTTGGGACAGGTCATCGAGCAGTACTTC | CASGLGQVIEQYF
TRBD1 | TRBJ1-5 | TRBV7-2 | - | TGTGCCAGCAGCTTACCGGGACAGGGGGCTCAGCCCCAGCATTTT | CASSLPGQGAQPQHF
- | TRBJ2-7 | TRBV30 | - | TGTGCCTGGAGCAGACCGCACGAGCAGTACTTC | CAWSRPHEQYF
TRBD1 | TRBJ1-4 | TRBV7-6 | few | TGTGCCAGCAGCTTAGGACAGGGGGCTAACGATGAAAAACTGTTTTTT | CASSLGQGANDEKLFF
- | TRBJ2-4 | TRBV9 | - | TGTGCCAGCGGAGGGGGACAGCCCAAAAACATTCAGTACTTC | CASGGGQPKNIQYF
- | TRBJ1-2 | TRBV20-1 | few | TGCAGTGCTAGAGATCGGACTACTAACTATGGCTACACCTTC | CSARDRTTNYGYTF
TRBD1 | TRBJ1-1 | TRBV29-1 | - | TGCAGCGTGGAAACACAGGGGATGAACACTGAAGCTTTCTTT | CSVETQGMNTEAFF
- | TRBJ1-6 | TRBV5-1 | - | TGCGCCAGCAGCCTCCCCGGCGGGGGCGCATCACCCCTCCACTTT | CASSLPGGGASPLHF
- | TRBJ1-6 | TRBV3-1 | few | TGTGCCAGCAGCACTGGTTGGAATTCACCCCTCCACTTT | CASSTGWNSPLHF
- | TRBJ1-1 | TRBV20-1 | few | TGCAGTGCTAGAGTAGTATGGACTGAAGCTTTCTTT | CSARVVWTEAFF